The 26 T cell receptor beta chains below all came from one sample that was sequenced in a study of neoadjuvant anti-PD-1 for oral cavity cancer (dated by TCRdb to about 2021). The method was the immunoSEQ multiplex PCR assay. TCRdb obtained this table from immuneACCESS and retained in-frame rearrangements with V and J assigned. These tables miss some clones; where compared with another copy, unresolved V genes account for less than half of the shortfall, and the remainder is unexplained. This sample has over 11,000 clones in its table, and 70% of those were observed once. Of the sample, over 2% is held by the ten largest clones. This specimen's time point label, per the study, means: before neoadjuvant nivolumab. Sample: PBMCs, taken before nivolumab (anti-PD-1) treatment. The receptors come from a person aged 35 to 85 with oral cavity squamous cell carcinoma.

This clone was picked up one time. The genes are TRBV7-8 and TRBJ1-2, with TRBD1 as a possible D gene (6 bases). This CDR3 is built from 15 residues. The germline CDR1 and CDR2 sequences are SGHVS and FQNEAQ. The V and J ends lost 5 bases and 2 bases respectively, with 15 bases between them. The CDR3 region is CASSPGAGLNYGYTF. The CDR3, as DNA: TGTGCCAGCAGCCCGGGGGCAGGTTTGAACTATGGCTACACCTTC.

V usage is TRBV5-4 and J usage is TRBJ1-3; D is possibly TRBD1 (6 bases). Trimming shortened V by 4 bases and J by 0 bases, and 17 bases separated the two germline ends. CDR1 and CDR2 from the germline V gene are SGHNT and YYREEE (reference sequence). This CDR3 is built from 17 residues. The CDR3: CASSRGGQSASGNTIYF. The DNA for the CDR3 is TGTGCCAGCAGCCGAGGCGGACAGTCAGCCTCTGGAAACACCATATATTTT. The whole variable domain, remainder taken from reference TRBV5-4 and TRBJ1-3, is ETGVTQSPTHLIKTRGQQVTLRCSSQSGHNTVSWYQQALGQGPQFIFQYYREEENGRGNFPPRFSGLQFPNYSSELNVNALELDDSALYLCASSRGGQSASGNTIYFGEGSWLTVV.

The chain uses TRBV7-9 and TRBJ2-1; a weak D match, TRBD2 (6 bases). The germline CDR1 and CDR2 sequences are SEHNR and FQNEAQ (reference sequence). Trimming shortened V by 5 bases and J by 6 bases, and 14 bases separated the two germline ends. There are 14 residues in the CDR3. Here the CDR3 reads CASSPNVGGNEQFF. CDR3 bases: TGTGCCAGCAGCCCTAACGTCGGGGGCAATGAGCAGTTCTTC.

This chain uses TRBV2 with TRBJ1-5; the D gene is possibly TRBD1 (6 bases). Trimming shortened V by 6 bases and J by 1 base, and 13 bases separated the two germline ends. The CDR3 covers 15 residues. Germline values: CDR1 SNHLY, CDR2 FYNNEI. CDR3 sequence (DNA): TGTGCCAGCAGCACGGGAAGGGGGAGCAATCAGCCCCAGCATTTT. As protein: CASSTGRGSNQPQHF.

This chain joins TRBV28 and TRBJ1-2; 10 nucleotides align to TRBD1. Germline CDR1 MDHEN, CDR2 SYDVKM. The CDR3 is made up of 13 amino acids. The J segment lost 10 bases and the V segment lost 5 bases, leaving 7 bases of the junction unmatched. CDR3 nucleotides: TGTGCCAGCAGTCCGGGGGACAGGGGACTCTACACCTTC. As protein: CASSPGDRGLYTF.

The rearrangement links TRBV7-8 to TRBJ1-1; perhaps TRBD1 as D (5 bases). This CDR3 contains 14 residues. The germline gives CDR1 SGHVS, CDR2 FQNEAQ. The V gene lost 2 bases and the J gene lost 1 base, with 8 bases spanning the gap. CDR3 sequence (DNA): TGTGCCAGCAGCTTAACGAGGGGGAACACTGAAGCTTTCTTT. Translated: CASSLTRGNTEAFF.

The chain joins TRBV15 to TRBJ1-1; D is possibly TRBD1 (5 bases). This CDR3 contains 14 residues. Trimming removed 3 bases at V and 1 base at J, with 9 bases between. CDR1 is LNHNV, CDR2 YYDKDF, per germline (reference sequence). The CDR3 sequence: CATSRGPANTEAFF. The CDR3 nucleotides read TGTGCCACCAGCAGGGGACCCGCGAACACTGAAGCTTTCTTT.

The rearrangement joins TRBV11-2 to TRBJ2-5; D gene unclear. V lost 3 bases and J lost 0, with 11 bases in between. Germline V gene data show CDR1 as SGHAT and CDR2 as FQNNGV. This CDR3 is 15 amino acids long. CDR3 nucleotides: TGTGCCAGCAGCTTTCGGCTCCCCAACCAAGAGACCCAGTACTTC. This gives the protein CASSFRLPNQETQYF.

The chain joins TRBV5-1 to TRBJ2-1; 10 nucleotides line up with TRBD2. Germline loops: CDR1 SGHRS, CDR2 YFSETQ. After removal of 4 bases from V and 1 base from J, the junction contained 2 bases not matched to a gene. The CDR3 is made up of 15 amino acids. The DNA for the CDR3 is TGCGCCAGCAGCCTGACTAGCGGGTCCTACAATGAGCAGTTCTTC. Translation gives CASSLTSGSYNEQFF.

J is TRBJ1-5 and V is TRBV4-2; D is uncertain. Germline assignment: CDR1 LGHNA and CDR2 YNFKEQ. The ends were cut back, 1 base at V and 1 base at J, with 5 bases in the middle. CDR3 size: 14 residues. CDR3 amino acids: CASSQGDSNQPQHF. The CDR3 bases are TGTGCCAGCAGCCAAGGAGACAGCAATCAGCCCCAGCATTTT.

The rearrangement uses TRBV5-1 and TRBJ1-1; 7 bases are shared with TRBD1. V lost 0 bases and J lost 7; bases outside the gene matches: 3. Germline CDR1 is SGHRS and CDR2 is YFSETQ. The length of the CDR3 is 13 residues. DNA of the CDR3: TGCGCCAGCAGCTTGGGAGGGACAGTTGAAGCTTTCTTT. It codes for CASSLGGTVEAFF.

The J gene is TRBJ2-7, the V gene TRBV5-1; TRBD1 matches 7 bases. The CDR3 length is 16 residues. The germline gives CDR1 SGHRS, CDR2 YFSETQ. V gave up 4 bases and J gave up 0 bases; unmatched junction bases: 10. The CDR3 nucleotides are TGCGCCAGCAGCCCAGGGACAGCGACTTACTCCTACGAGCAGTACTTC. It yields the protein CASSPGTATYSYEQYF.

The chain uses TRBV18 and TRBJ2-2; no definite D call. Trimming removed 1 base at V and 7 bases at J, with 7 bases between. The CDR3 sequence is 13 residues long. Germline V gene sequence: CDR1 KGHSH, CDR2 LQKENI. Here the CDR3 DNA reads TGTGCCAGCTCACCACAGGAAGGCGGGGAGCTGTTTTTT. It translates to CASSPQEGGELFF.

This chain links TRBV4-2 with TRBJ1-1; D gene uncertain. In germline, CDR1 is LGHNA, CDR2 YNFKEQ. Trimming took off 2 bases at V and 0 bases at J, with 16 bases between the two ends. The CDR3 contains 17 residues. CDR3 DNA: TGTGCCAGCAGCCAAAGGCGCGCCTCGGGTATGAACACTGAAGCTTTCTTT. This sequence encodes CASSQRRASGMNTEAFF.

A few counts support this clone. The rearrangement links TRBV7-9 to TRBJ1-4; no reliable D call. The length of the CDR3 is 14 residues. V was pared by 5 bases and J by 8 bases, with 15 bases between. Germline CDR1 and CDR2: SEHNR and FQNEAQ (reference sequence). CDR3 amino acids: CASSPSTVDEKLFF. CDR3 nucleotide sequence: TGTGCCAGCAGCCCCTCGACGGTCGACGAAAAACTGTTTTTT. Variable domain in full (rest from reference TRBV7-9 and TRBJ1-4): DTGVSQNPRHKITKRGQNVTFRCDPISEHNRLYWYRQTLGQGPEFLTYFQNEAQLEKSRLLSDRFSAERPKGSFSTLEIQRTEQGDSAMYLCASSPSTVDEKLFFGSGTQLSVL.

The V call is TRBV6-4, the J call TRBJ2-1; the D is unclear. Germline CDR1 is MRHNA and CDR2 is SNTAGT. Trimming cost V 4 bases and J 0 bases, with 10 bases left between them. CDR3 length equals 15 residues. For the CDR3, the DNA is TGTGCCAGCAGTGTTGGTCCTAGCTCCTACAATGAGCAGTTCTTC. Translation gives CASSVGPSSYNEQFF.

The CDR3 loop is CAISDSPMEGTDTQYF. CDR3 in DNA: TGTGCCATCAGCGACAGCCCTATGGAAGGCACAGATACGCAGTATTTT. The V and J genes are TRBV10-3 and TRBJ2-3; a possible D gene is TRBD1 (5 bases). This CDR3 has 16 amino acids. Germline CDR1 and CDR2: ENHRY and SYGVKD. V dropped 6 bases and J dropped 1 base, with 17 bases sitting between them.

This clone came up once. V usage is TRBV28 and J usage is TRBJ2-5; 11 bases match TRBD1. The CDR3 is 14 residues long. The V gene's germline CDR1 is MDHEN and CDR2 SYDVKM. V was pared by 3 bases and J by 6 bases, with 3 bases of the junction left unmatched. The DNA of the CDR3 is TGTGCCAGCAGTTTCTCGGACAGGGGGCAGACCCAGTACTTC. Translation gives CASSFSDRGQTQYF.

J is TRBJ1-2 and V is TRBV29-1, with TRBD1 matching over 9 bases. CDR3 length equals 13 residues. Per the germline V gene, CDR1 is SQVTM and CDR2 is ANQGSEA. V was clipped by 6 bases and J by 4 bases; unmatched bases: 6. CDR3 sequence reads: CSVTGTGTYGYTF. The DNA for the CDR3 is TGCAGCGTCACCGGGACAGGGACCTATGGCTACACCTTC.

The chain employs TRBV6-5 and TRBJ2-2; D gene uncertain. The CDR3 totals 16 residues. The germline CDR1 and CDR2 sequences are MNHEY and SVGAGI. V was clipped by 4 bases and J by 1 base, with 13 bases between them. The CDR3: CASSSRMGVNTGELFF. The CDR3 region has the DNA TGTGCCAGCAGTTCCCGGATGGGCGTGAACACCGGGGAGCTGTTTTTT.

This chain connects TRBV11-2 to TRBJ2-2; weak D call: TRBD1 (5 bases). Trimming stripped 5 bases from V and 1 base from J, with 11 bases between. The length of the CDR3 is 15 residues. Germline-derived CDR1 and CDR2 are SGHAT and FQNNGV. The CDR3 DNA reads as TGTGCCAGCAGCCAGGGCCACAGGAACACCGGGGAGCTGTTTTTT. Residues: CASSQGHRNTGELFF.

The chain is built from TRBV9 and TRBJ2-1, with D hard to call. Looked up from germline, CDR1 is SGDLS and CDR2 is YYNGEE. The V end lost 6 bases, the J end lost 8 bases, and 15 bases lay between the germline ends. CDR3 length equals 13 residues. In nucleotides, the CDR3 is TGTGCCAGCACCAGTTATACTCGCGATGAGCAGTTCTTC. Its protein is CASTSYTRDEQFF.

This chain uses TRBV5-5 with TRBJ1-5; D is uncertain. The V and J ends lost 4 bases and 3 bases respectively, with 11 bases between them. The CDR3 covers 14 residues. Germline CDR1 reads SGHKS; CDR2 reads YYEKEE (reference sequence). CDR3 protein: CASSPVQINQPQHF. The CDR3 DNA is TGTGCCAGCAGCCCCGTCCAAATCAATCAGCCCCAGCATTTT.

The CDR3 DNA is TGTGCTAGTGGTTTGATCCAGATAGGCTTCACCTACGAGCAGTACTTC. This gives the protein CASGLIQIGFTYEQYF. V and J are TRBV12-5 and TRBJ2-7; D not certain. This CDR3 spans 16 amino acids. Looked up from germline, CDR1 is LGHNT and CDR2 is FRNRAP. V lost 2 bases to trimming and J lost 2 bases, with 16 bases between them.

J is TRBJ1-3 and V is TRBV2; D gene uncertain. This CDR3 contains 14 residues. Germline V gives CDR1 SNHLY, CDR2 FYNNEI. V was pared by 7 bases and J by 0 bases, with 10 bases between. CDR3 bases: TGTGCCAGCAAAACAGACTACTCTGGAAACACCATATATTTT. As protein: CASKTDYSGNTIYF.

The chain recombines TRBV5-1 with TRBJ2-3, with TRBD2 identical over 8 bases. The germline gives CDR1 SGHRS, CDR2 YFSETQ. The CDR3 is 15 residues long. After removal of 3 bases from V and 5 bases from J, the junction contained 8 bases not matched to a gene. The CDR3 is CASSSLSREGDTQYF. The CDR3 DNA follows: TGCGCCAGCAGCTCCCTATCACGGGAGGGAGATACGCAGTATTTT.